This T cell receptor (beta chain) was recorded in a study of shared clonotypes between healthy human individuals (dated by TCRdb to the early 2020s). Some background on the complete study: The cohort included a few men and a couple of women between 18 and 49 years of age. Each donor's leukapheresis produced roughly between about 0.8 and 10 billion PBMCs. Blood TCR repertoires of 5 or 6 healthy adults were deeply sequenced to estimate repertoire size and the extent of clonotype sharing between individuals. Per donor, three plates each were used for CD4 naive and CD4 memory, two for CD8 naive, and one for CD8 memory. To increase sequencing depth and limit assay-specific biases, TCR repertoire library preparation and sequencing were carried out by different laboratories using diverse techniques.

Donors were healthy HIV-negative adults with no recently reported acute infections or vaccinations. Every donor was a Caucasian adult residing in Nashville, Tennessee, USA. CD4+ T cells were enriched by magnetic negative selection, after which naive cells were positively selected on CD45RA and the negative fraction was taken as the memory subset. After blood collection by leukapheresis, PBMCs were isolated using Ficoll-Histopaque density gradient centrifugation and then cryopreserved in the vapor phase of liquid nitrogen. Analytical flow cytometry was used to check the purity and quantity of every magnetically sorted T cell population. Each sorted fraction had its genomic DNA isolated and then quantified by UV absorbance on a Nanodrop 2000c. TCR CDR3 regions were amplified from genomic DNA by multiplex PCR using the deep immunoSEQ assay. Extracted genomic DNA from each cell subset was spread evenly across all wells of several immunoSEQ 96-well plates, with each plate serving as a replicate. For sorted subsets, each replicate PCR was loaded with 200 to 250 ng genomic DNA, equivalent to 30,000 or so T cell genomes. Purified libraries were measured with a Qubit 3.0 fluorometer, size-checked on a Bioanalyzer 2100, and measured again with the KAPA Library Quantification kit. Every immunoSEQ 96-well plate was sequenced on a separate single-read 150-cycle Illumina NextSeq 550 flow cell. The study's own analysis went as follows. Because the immunoSEQ output held only junctional sequences and lacked quality scores, the filtering could not match the filtering applied to full-length reads. Sequences were annotated with PyIR, a Python wrapper for IgBLAST v1.9, using IMGT germline references to assign V/J genes and CDR3. Reads with weak V/J assignments (E-value above 1e-6), missing CDR3, stop codons, out-of-frame junctions, or ambiguous translated residues were removed. V3J clonotypes were defined by identical inferred V gene, J gene, and CDR3 amino acid sequence. To compute the percentage overlap between repertoires, the number of shared unique clonotypes was divided by the size of the smaller repertoire. Richness of each repertoire was evaluated using RTK rarefaction, the Chao1 estimator, and Recon v2.1 estimates of unobserved clonotypes. For all TCRbeta clonotypes obtained by the gDNA method from a few donors, generation probabilities were computed with OLGA. The table comes from immuneACCESS by way of TCRdb, which keeps in-frame sequences with V and J called. Part of the clones is missing from these tables; in studies checked, under half for an unresolved V gene and the rest for unknown reasons. Clone size and V and J calls were adopted from that table, with D and trimming inferred from the DNA. The sample contains more than 1.2 million clones, 98% of them found a single time. Jointly, the top ten make up around 0.38% of the sample.

A remark on this clone: No antigen is known for it. Per-base quality was not reported, and no clone a single base away is much larger than it.

The full study reports these points: Based on pairwise subsampling, the degree of clonotype sharing among donors was expected to be affected by sequencing depth. Across a handful of donors, around 5% of naive CD4, roughly 3.8% of naive CD8, around 2.1% of memory CD4, and roughly 0.4% of memory CD8 clonotypes were shared. Clonotypes shared by all four sorted-subset donors showed higher generation probabilities than non-shared clonotypes. Only blood was sampled, and tissue TCR repertoires likely differ from those in blood. Naive subsets generally had larger estimated clonotype richness than memory subsets. Because the study included only a small number of donors, the genetic and exposure-history diversity represented was limited. Even with the large sequencing depth, rarefaction of the sorted-subset datasets indicated that sequencing was incomplete.

Taken from cysteine to phenylalanine, the CDR3 has 16 residues. Just CDR3 DNA is preserved here, 48 bases in frame from base 1. V is cut by 3 bases and J by 2 bases, and the space between the germline ends is 15 bases. Reading the germline V gene gives CDR1 KGHSH and CDR2 LQKENI. The clonotype comes from a man aged 25-40 years in good health. The V and J segments used are TRBV18 and TRBJ2-3, with TRBD2 as a weak D call on 6 bases. The sequenced sample consisted of naive CD4+ T cells sorted from blood. The cell subset or site label on this specimen signifies: CD45RA+ positively selected. In nucleotides, the sequence is TGTGCCAGCTCACCGCTGGTGGCGGGGATCACAGATACGCAGTATTTT. Its protein is CASSPLVAGITDTQYF.